The rows below give T cell receptor beta chains drawn from one sample of a study of blood T cells in healthy people across ages. Each CDR3 protein is one row after TCRdb ran MiXCR on the 5' RACE reads. This table holds about 730,000 distinct CDR3 sequences, more than 40% found once. Sequenced material: blood. Receptors were obtained from a woman aged 55-70 years in good health. Both conserved end residues are part of each CDR3. Each record gives: V gene, D gene, J gene, clone size, CDR3 DNA, CDR3 protein. D genes are given only for firm matches. Some rows mark clone size as missing; the rest say once, few, many or name a class of expanded clone.

TRBV5-1,.,TRBJ1-1,.,TGCGCCAGCAGCACCCGGGACTCCTTGGGGACTGAAGCTTTCTTT,CASSTRDSLGTEAFF
TRBV28,TRBD1,TRBJ1-1,.,TGTGCCAGCAGTCCGCCTAGGACAGGGAAGTTTGAAGCTTTCTTT,CASSPPRTGKFEAFF
TRBV12-5,TRBD1,TRBJ2-7,.,TGTGCTAGTGGTTCCTTCCTGGGGGGACAGGTAACCTACGAGCAGTACTTC,CASGSFLGGQVTYEQYF
TRBV10-3,.,TRBJ2-3,few,TGTGCCATCAGGCGTGAGGACACCACAGATACGCAGTATTTT,CAIRREDTTDTQYF
TRBV24-1,TRBD1,TRBJ1-1,few,TGTGCCACCAGTAGACAGGGAGGCACTGAAGCTTTCTTT,CATSRQGGTEAFF
TRBV7-2,.,TRBJ2-7,few,TGTGCCAGCAGCTCCCCTGTAATAGCGCACTCCTACGAGCAGTACTTC,CASSSPVIAHSYEQYF
TRBV6-6,.,TRBJ2-7,few,TGTGCCAGCAGCGGACGGGACTTTTCCTACGAGCAGTACTTC,CASSGRDFSYEQYF
TRBV7-2,.,TRBJ2-2,.,TGTGCCAGCAGCTTAGGGCCAGATTCGAACACCGGGGAGCTGTTTTTT,CASSLGPDSNTGELFF
TRBV9,.,TRBJ1-3,.,TGTGCCAGCAGCGTAGGGAGCATCTCTGGAAACACCATATATTTT,CASSVGSISGNTIYF
TRBV12-3/TRBV12-4,.,TRBJ2-5,few,TGTGCCAGCAGTTGGGCAGAAGAGACCCAGTACTTC,CASSWAEETQYF
TRBV9,TRBD2,TRBJ2-5,.,TGTGCCAGCAGCGTAGGTAGCGGGAGTATCCATGAGCAGTACTTC,CASSVGSGSIHEQYF
TRBV3-1,.,TRBJ2-7,many,TGTGCCAGCAGCCAAGTCCGCTACGAGCAGTACTTC,CASSQVRYEQYF
TRBV2,.,TRBJ1-2,many,TGTGCCAGGAAGGACGGGACTAACTATGGCTACACCTTC,CARKDGTNYGYTF
TRBV7-9,.,TRBJ2-7,.,TGTGCCAGCAGCTCAGGTCAATACAATGAGCAGTACTTC,CASSSGQYNEQYF